One and the same sample provided the 32 T cell receptor beta chains below, sequenced in a study of early T cells in non-severe SARS-CoV-2 infection. TCRdb itself ran the 5' RACE reads through MiXCR, one entry per CDR3 protein. Among approximately 38,000 distinct CDR3 sequences, around 4.1% were seen once, and the ten largest hold about 5.4%. Input material: whole blood. The receptor source for this set is an adult who was a healthcare worker with PCR-confirmed SARS-CoV-2 infection or an uninfected control (not recorded which).

The sample holds many counts of this clonotype. The rearrangement joins TRBV4-3 to TRBJ2-5; 7 bases are a match to TRBD2. CDR1 and CDR2 (germline): LGHNA, YSLEER. J was trimmed by 4 bases and V by 1 base; bases with no gene match: 3. This CDR3 comprises 14 residues. The CDR3 region is CASSQATGGETQYF. The CDR3 DNA is TGCGCCAGCAGCCAAGCAACGGGAGGAGAGACCCAGTACTTC.

This clonotype was seen more than once but under ten times. The chain employs TRBV7-6 and TRBJ2-3; D tentatively reads TRBD1 or TRBD2 (6 bases each). The CDR3 spans 18 residues. The germline V and J ends were trimmed by 1 base and 0 bases, with 17 bases remaining between them. Germline lookup yields CDR1 SGHVS and CDR2 FNYEAQ. The CDR3 region is CASSLGGAGPRSTDTQYF. The CDR3 region has the DNA TGTGCCAGCAGCTTAGGGGGGGCAGGGCCCCGGAGCACAGATACGCAGTATTTT.

At least ten counts were recorded for this clonotype. This chain uses TRBV7-9 with TRBJ2-5; unclear D gene. Trimming pared 4 bases from V and 4 bases from J, leaving 22 bases between. This CDR3 is built from 17 residues. Looked up from germline, CDR1 is SEHNR and CDR2 is FQNEAQ (reference sequence). The CDR3, as DNA: TGTGCCAGCAGCTCCACCTTGACCAGGATTATCTCAGAGACCCAGTACTTC. Its protein is CASSSTLTRIISETQYF.

This clonotype was detected ten times or more. The V call is TRBV30, the J call TRBJ2-3, with a tentative D call TRBD2 (7 bases). Germline assignment: CDR1 GTSNPN and CDR2 SVGIG (reference sequence). This CDR3 is 17 amino acids long. V lost 0 bases and J lost 2, with 18 bases in between. CDR3 DNA sequence: TGTGCCTGGAGTGTACGCGGGGGCGTTTCACACACAGATACGCAGTATTTT. It encodes CAWSVRGGVSHTDTQYF.

This clonotype was seen at least ten times. This chain connects TRBV10-2 to TRBJ1-1; TRBD1 might be the D (5 bases). This CDR3 has 13 residues. Germline values: CDR1 WSHSY, CDR2 SAAADI. V was trimmed by 2 bases and J by 11 bases, leaving 15 bases between them. The CDR3: CASSEIGAMEAFF. Written as DNA, the CDR3 is TGCGCCAGCAGTGAGATTGGGGCCATGGAGGCTTTCTTT.

There are many counts of this clonotype. V is TRBV11-2 and J is TRBJ2-3; 7 bases agree with TRBD2. Germline V gives CDR1 SGHAT, CDR2 FQNNGV. The CDR3 contains 13 residues. V lost 6 bases and J lost 3; bases outside the gene matches: 3. CDR3 bases: TGTGCCAGCAGGCGGGGGTGGACAGATACGCAGTATTTT. Its translation: CASRRGWTDTQYF.

There are many counts of this clonotype. The chain carries TRBV28 and TRBJ1-6, with 8 nucleotides matching TRBD1. The V gene end was trimmed by 6 bases and the J gene end by 8 bases; junction bases not matched to a gene: 12. The length of the CDR3 is 16 residues. The germline CDR1 and CDR2 sequences are MDHEN and SYDVKM. The CDR3: CASRGPGGDRYSPLHF. The CDR3 DNA sequence: TGTGCCAGCAGAGGACCAGGGGGCGACAGATATTCACCCCTCCACTTT.

There are many counts of this clonotype. This chain links TRBV2 with TRBJ2-1; D is unclear. The V gene lost 1 base and the J gene lost 0 bases, with 7 bases spanning the gap. Germline lookup yields CDR1 SNHLY and CDR2 FYNNEI. CDR3 length: 15 residues. CDR3 loop: CASSEGTLSYNEQFF. The CDR3 nucleotides read TGTGCCAGCAGTGAAGGGACCCTCTCCTACAATGAGCAGTTCTTC. Based on the CDR3 plus reference TRBV2 and TRBJ2-1, the full variable domain is EPEVTQTPSHQVTQMGQEVILRCVPISNHLYFYWYRQILGQKVEFLVSFYNNEISEKSEIFDDQFSVERPDGSNFTLKIRSTKLEDSAMYFCASSEGTLSYNEQFFGPGTRLTVL.

As concerns this clonotype: A read error may be the cause here, since a much bigger clone is one base away. The V gene is TRBV12-3 or TRBV12-4, the J gene TRBJ1-5, with D uncertain. Deletions cut 2 bases from V and 0 bases from J, with 11 bases between. This CDR3 has 16 residues. CDR3 DNA sequence: TGTGCCAGCAGTTTATACACACCTTATAGCAATCAGCCCCAGCATTTT. Translated: CASSLYTPYSNQPQHF.

This clonotype was seen ten or more times. This chain joins TRBV3-1 and TRBJ2-5; D gene ambiguous. Germline V lookup: CDR1 LGHDT, CDR2 YNNKEL (reference sequence). Trimming took 0 bases from V and 5 from J, leaving 10 bases between them. This CDR3 has 14 amino acids. CDR3 amino acids: CASSQDLTGETQYF. CDR3 nucleotide sequence: TGTGCCAGCAGCCAAGATCTTACGGGTGAGACCCAGTACTTC.

This clonotype has at least ten counts. The rearrangement joins TRBV3-1 to TRBJ1-4; 10 nucleotides agree with TRBD1. The CDR3 consists of 14 residues. V was pared by 4 bases and J by 8 bases, with 4 bases of the junction left unmatched. Germline V CDR1 and CDR2: LGHDT, YNNKEL (reference sequence). The CDR3: CASSRDRGTEKLFF. The CDR3 bases are TGTGCCAGCAGCCGGGACAGGGGAACCGAAAAACTGTTTTTT.

This clonotype occurred many times. The rearrangement uses TRBV12-3 or TRBV12-4 and TRBJ2-5, with 12 nucleotides matching TRBD2. The CDR3 covers 15 residues. J gave up 3 bases and V 4 bases, and 3 bases lay outside the gene matches. The CDR3 coding sequence is TGTGCCAGCAGTTATCGGACTAGCGGGGAAGAGACCCAGTACTTC. Translation gives CASSYRTSGEETQYF.

This clonotype was counted many times. CDR3 in amino acids: CASSHLTAFSGNTIYF. In DNA, the CDR3 is TGTGCCAGCAGCCACCTGACAGCCTTCTCTGGAAACACCATATATTTT. The J gene is TRBJ1-3, the V gene TRBV7-2, with TRBD1 as a possible D gene (5 bases). Germline lookup yields CDR1 SGHTA and CDR2 FQGNSA. V was pared by 5 bases and J by 0 bases, with 14 bases between. This CDR3 region has 16 residues.

This clonotype was seen ten or more times. The V gene is TRBV7-8, the J gene TRBJ2-3; unclear D gene. CDR3 length equals 12 residues. Trimming removed 7 bases at V and 8 bases at J, with 13 bases between. Germline CDR1 and CDR2: SGHVS and FQNEAQ. The CDR3 nucleotides are TGTGCCAGCACCCCGCACGCCGCTACGCAGTATTTT. It yields the protein CASTPHAATQYF. The variable domain in full, completed from reference TRBV7-8 and TRBJ2-3, reads GAGVSQSPRYKVAKRGQDVALRCDPISGHVSLFWYQQALGQGPEFLTYFQNEAQLDKSGLPSDRFFAERPEGSVSTLKIQRTQQEDSAVYLCASTPHAATQYFGPGTRLTVL.

This clonotype came up many times. The CDR3 spells CSVVGGDTDTQYF. The CDR3 bases are TGCAGCGTTGTTGGCGGGGACACAGATACGCAGTATTTT. The rearrangement uses TRBV29-1 and TRBJ2-3; tentative D call: TRBD2 (6 bases). The CDR3 runs 13 residues. CDR1 SQVTM and CDR2 ANQGSEA come from the germline V gene. V gave up 4 bases and J gave up 2 bases, with 10 bases separating them.

Details on this clonotype: One end of the junction does not line up with germline, which may come from a read error. The rearrangement links TRBV5-1 to TRBJ2-1; 10 positions agree with TRBD1. The CDR3 runs to 15 residues. Per the germline V gene, CDR1 is SGHRS and CDR2 is YFSETQ. The CDR3 is CASSLGQGAYNELFF. The CDR3 DNA follows: TGCGCCAGCAGCTTGGGACAGGGGGCCTACAATGAGCTGTTCTTC.

This clonotype was seen ten or more times. The V call is TRBV29-1, the J call TRBJ1-2, with 9 bases lining up with TRBD1. This CDR3 comprises 16 residues. V lost 3 bases to trimming and J lost 8 bases; unmatched junction nucleotides: 16. Per germline, CDR1 SQVTM and CDR2 ANQGSEA. The CDR3 is CSVDIMGQGIFGGYTF. DNA of the CDR3: TGCAGCGTTGATATTATGGGACAGGGAATATTCGGCGGCTACACCTTC.

This clonotype was counted at least ten times. J is TRBJ2-1 and V is TRBV19, with 12 bases fitting TRBD2. The V segment lost 3 bases and the J segment 0 bases; nucleotides outside the gene matches: 3. The CDR3 contains 17 residues. In germline, CDR1 is LNHDA, CDR2 SQIVND (reference sequence). The DNA of the CDR3 is TGTGCCAGTAGTATGAGGGGACTAGCGGGCTCCTACAATGAGCAGTTCTTC. Encoded protein: CASSMRGLAGSYNEQFF.

This clonotype was seen repeatedly, ten times or more. V usage is TRBV24-1 and J usage is TRBJ2-3; 9 bases match TRBD2. The CDR3 spans 15 residues. V shed 5 bases, J shed 0 bases, and the junction held 2 bases outside the gene matches. Germline V CDR1 and CDR2: KGHDR, SFDVKD. The CDR3 DNA sequence: TGTGCCACCAGTGGAGCGGGGGGAAGCACAGATACGCAGTATTTT. It is translated as CATSGAGGSTDTQYF.

This clonotype was observed many times. The rearrangement uses TRBV12-3 or TRBV12-4 and TRBJ1-5; D uncertain. This CDR3 has 14 residues. Trimming removed 5 bases at V and 6 bases at J, with 14 bases between. CDR3 loop: CASSPSPGSQPQHF. The CDR3 nucleotides read TGTGCCAGCAGTCCCTCCCCGGGTAGTCAGCCCCAGCATTTT.

In its sample, this clonotype was seen many times. V usage is TRBV4-3 and J usage is TRBJ1-1; D is uncertain. From germline, CDR1 is LGHNA and CDR2 YSLEER. The V and J ends lost 3 bases and 1 base respectively, with 9 bases between them. This CDR3 is 14 amino acids long. DNA for the CDR3: TGCGCCAGCAGCCACGTCCTGGGGAACACTGAAGCTTTCTTT. It yields the protein CASSHVLGNTEAFF.

This clonotype appeared a few times. The chain links TRBV11-1 to TRBJ2-1; D is unresolved. Germline V gene data show CDR1 as SGHAT and CDR2 as FQDESV (reference sequence). Trimming pared 5 bases from V and 2 bases from J, leaving 10 bases between. The CDR3 sequence is 14 residues long. DNA of the CDR3: TGTGCCAGCAGCCGATCAAGGGCCTACAATGAGCAGTTCTTC. Protein: CASSRSRAYNEQFF.

This clonotype has ten or more counts. This chain links TRBV7-2 with TRBJ2-1; 7 bases agree with TRBD1. The length of the CDR3 is 11 residues. Germline V lookup: CDR1 SGHTA, CDR2 FQGNSA. V lost 5 bases to trimming and J lost 15 bases; unmatched junction nucleotides: 7. The CDR3 DNA follows: TGTGCCAGCAGCCTCCGGGACAGTTGGTTCTTC. Translating gives CASSLRDSWFF.

This clonotype was detected many times. V is TRBV7-9 and J is TRBJ1-2; D not certain. Germline lookup yields CDR1 SEHNR and CDR2 FQNEAQ (reference sequence). There are 12 residues in the CDR3. Trimming took off 3 bases at V and 2 bases at J, with 4 bases between the two ends. CDR3 sequence: CASSFRNYGYTF. CDR3 DNA sequence: TGTGCCAGCAGCTTCAGGAACTATGGCTACACCTTC.

This clonotype has ten or more counts. The chain uses TRBV6-6 and TRBJ1-1; 8 positions agree with TRBD1. The V segment lost 2 bases and the J segment 5 bases; nucleotides outside the gene matches: 10. CDR1 MNHNY and CDR2 SVGAGI come from the germline V gene (reference sequence). The CDR3 length is 16 residues. For the CDR3, the DNA is TGTGCCAGCAGTTACGGATGGACAGGGTGGTATACTGAAGCTTTCTTT. It encodes CASSYGWTGWYTEAFF.

In its sample, this clonotype was seen many times. The chain combines TRBV7-3 with TRBJ2-2, with 9 bases identical to TRBD1. Germline loops: CDR1 SGHTA, CDR2 FQGTGA. This CDR3 region has 16 residues. V was pared by 4 bases and J by 0 bases, with 3 bases of the junction left unmatched. The CDR3 bases are TGTGCCAGCAGCTCGACAGGGGGATCGAACACCGGGGAGCTGTTTTTT. This sequence encodes CASSSTGGSNTGELFF.

This clonotype has ten or more counts. The V gene is TRBV7-2, the J gene TRBJ2-1; D remains unclear. Germline V lookup: CDR1 SGHTA, CDR2 FQGNSA. The CDR3 contains 13 residues. Trimming shortened V by 1 base and J by 9 bases, and 10 bases separated the two germline ends. The CDR3 is CASSLVRDIEQFF. The CDR3 coding sequence is TGTGCCAGCAGCTTAGTAAGGGATATTGAGCAGTTCTTC.

This clonotype has at least ten counts. The chain combines TRBV18 with TRBJ2-5; 14 bases are a match to TRBD2. This CDR3 comprises 16 residues. Germline CDR1 KGHSH, CDR2 LQKENI. V gave up 3 bases and J gave up 5 bases; unmatched junction bases: 5. CDR3 loop: CASSPGTSGGIETQYF. CDR3 DNA: TGTGCCAGCTCACCCGGGACTAGCGGGGGTATTGAGACCCAGTACTTC.

This clonotype was picked up many times. This rearrangement joins TRBV11-3 to TRBJ2-6; D gene uncertain. Germline values: CDR1 SGHNT, CDR2 YENEEA. The CDR3 contains 14 residues. The germline V and J ends were trimmed by 8 bases and 1 base, with 9 bases remaining between them. The CDR3 bases are TGTGCCAGCCAGCCCGTATCTGGGGCCAACGTCCTGACTTTC. Protein sequence: CASQPVSGANVLTF.

Ten or more counts support this clonotype. J is TRBJ2-7 and V is TRBV7-2, with a tentative D call TRBD2 (6 bases). V was trimmed by 5 bases and J by 2 bases, leaving 16 bases between them. The CDR3 is 15 residues long. CDR1 SGHTA and CDR2 FQGNSA come from the germline V gene. CDR3 coding DNA: TGTGCCAGCAGCCCAACCGGGCCGGGGGCCTACGAGCAGTACTTC. This codes for CASSPTGPGAYEQYF.

This clonotype was counted ten times or more. The CDR3 region is CASSLADRRADTQYF. CDR3 sequence (DNA): TGTGCCAGCAGCTTAGCAGACAGGAGGGCAGATACGCAGTATTTT. J is TRBJ2-3 and V is TRBV7-9, with D perhaps assigned TRBD1 or TRBD2 (6 bases each). The CDR3 extends over 15 amino acids. In germline, CDR1 is SEHNR, CDR2 FQNEAQ (reference sequence). V was shortened by 0 bases and J by 4 bases, with 11 bases between the two germline ends. Filled out from reference TRBV7-9 and TRBJ2-3, the complete variable domain reads DTGVSQNPRHKITKRGQNVTFRCDPISEHNRLYWYRQTLGQGPEFLTYFQNEAQLEKSRLLSDRFSAERPKGSFSTLEIQRTEQGDSAMYLCASSLADRRADTQYFGPGTRLTVL.

This clonotype was observed many times. The V gene is TRBV2, the J gene TRBJ2-7; D might be TRBD2 (5 bases). This CDR3 is 12 amino acids long. The germline V gene has CDR1 SNHLY and CDR2 FYNNEI. Between the trimmed V and J ends, which lost 5 bases and 4 bases, there was a span of 9 bases. The CDR3 region has the DNA TGTGCCAGCAGTCGGGGAGTGTACGAGCAGTACTTC. Translating it yields CASSRGVYEQYF.